This is a list of T cell receptor beta chains from one sample in a study of CD8 T cells in Susac syndrome. TCRdb analysed the immunoSEQ multiplex PCR reads with MiXCR anew, one entry per CDR3 protein. The table lists roughly 170,000 distinct CDR3 sequences, under 95% of them singletons. Source material: CD4+ T cells from PBMCs. All receptors derive from a human donor with multiple sclerosis. The CDR3 runs from the conserved cysteine through the conserved F or W. A D gene is named only where the DNA matches it firmly. The size field is filled for only some rows; it gives once, few, many or a size class.

>few|TRBV6-5|TRBD2|TRBJ2-3
TGTGCCAGCAGGCGGGGGACAGATACGCAGTATTTT
CASRRGTDTQYF
>NA|TRBV28|NA|TRBJ2-1
TGTGCCAGCCGAAGGACGGCGAGCTCCTACAATGAGCAGTTCTTC
CASRRTASSYNEQFF
>NA|TRBV30|NA|TRBJ1-3
TGTGCCTGGAGCACAGGGTCTGGAAACACCATATATTTT
CAWSTGSGNTIYF
>NA|TRBV20-1|NA|TRBJ1-1
TGCAGTGCTAGAGCTGGCGGGGGCAACACTGAAGCTTTCTTT
CSARAGGGNTEAFF
>NA|TRBV4-2|NA|TRBJ2-6
TGTGCCAGCAGCCCCTCGGGGATGAACTCTGGGGCCAACGTCCTGACTTTC
CASSPSGMNSGANVLTF
>NA|TRBV2|NA|TRBJ2-7
TGTGCCAGCAGTGAAAATGGGGTTTCCTACGAGCAGTACTTC
CASSENGVSYEQYF
>NA|TRBV7-9|NA|TRBJ2-5
TGTGCCAGCAGGAATCCGGGACACGCAGAGACCCAGTACTTC
CASRNPGHAETQYF
>NA|TRBV5-1|TRBD1|TRBJ1-2
TGCGCCAGCAGCTCGGGGACAGGAGTTTCCTATGGCTACACCTTC
CASSSGTGVSYGYTF
>NA|TRBV20-1|NA|TRBJ2-1
TGCAGTGCCCCGAAGCCGTTCAATGAGCAGTTCTTC
CSAPKPFNEQFF
>NA|TRBV20-1|NA|TRBJ1-1
TGCAGTGCTAGTAGAGGAGCCGTGGGCACTGAAGCTTTCTTT
CSASRGAVGTEAFF
>NA|TRBV30|NA|TRBJ2-5
TGTGCCTGGAGTCGGGGGATGCGAGAGACCCAGTACTTC
CAWSRGMRETQYF
>NA|TRBV12-3/TRBV12-4|TRBD2|TRBJ2-1
TGTGCCAGCAGTGCGGGACTAGCGGGGGATGAGCAGTTCTTC
CASSAGLAGDEQFF
>NA|TRBV12-5|TRBD2|TRBJ2-7
TGTGCTAGTGGTTTGGCCGTAGCGGGTCCACCGAGGGAGCAGTACTTC
CASGLAVAGPPREQYF